Sequencing of this TCR beta chain was carried out in a study of post-analysis software for immune sequencing data. Study overall: Secondary progressive, relapsing-remitting and progressive-relapsing multiple sclerosis were among the included disease courses.

The library was made from cDNA and included unique molecular identifiers. TCRdb recomputed calls from the PCR reads with MiXCR, one row per CDR3 protein. The table shows around 260,000 distinct CDR3 sequences, with 30% to 45% occurring only once. J lost 8 bases, V lost 1 base, and 11 bases had no gene match. Germline assignment: CDR1 SGHTA and CDR2 FQGNSA. CDR3 length equals 16 residues. About this clonotype: Its antigen is undetermined.

Study-level points and caveats: The F measure placed samples prepared in the same batch into strongly shared clusters. Patients showed TRBV5-6, TRBV5-1 and TRBV20-1 among five TRBV segments more frequent than in controls.

The chain has TRBV7-2 and TRBJ1-2; 9 bases map to TRBD1. The source material was blood. This sequence was found in a girl aged 10 to 17 with multiple sclerosis. CDR3 amino acids: CASSLGSTGGFGGYTF. As DNA, the CDR3 is TGTGCCAGCAGCTTAGGTTCGACAGGGGGATTCGGGGGCTACACCTTC.